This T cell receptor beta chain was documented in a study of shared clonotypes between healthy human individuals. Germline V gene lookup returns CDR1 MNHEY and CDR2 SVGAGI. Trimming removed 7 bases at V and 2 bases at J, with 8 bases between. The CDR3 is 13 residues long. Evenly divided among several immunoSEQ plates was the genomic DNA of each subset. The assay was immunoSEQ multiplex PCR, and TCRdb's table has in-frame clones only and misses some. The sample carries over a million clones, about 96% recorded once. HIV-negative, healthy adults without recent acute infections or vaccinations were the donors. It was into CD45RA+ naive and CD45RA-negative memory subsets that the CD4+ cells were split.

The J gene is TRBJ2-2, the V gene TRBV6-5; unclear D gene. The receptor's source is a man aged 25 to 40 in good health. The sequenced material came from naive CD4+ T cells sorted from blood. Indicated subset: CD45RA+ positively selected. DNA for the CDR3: TGTGCCAGCACCGGACCTAACACCGGGGAGCTGTTTTTT. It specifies CASTGPNTGELFF.